A selection of T cell receptor beta chains follows, all from one sample in a study of cytomegalovirus exposure and HLA in healthy donors. Profiled with immunoSEQ multiplex PCR; TCRdb holds only in-frame clones, not every one. The sample features roughly 51,000 clones, with 8% to 13% in its top ten. Sequenced: PBMCs. The receptors were sampled from a woman in her 50s in good health and CMV-seropositive. Both conserved end residues are part of each CDR3. D genes are given only for firm matches.

TRBV12-5,TRBJ2-3,.,TGTGCTAGTGGTTTGCCCACTAGCCCTAGCACAGATACGCAGTATTTT,CASGLPTSPSTDTQYF
TRBV7-9,TRBJ1-4,.,TGTGCCAGCAGCTTTGAAACAGGGTATGAAAAACTGTTTTTT,CASSFETGYEKLFF
TRBV4-2,TRBJ2-2,.,TGTGCCAGCAGCCAAGGCGGAACTAAGAGGGAGAGGAACACCGGGGAGCTGTTTTTT,CASSQGGTKRERNTGELFF
TRBV7-9,TRBJ2-7,.,TGTGCCAGCAGCCGAGAAACAGGGAGGGTCTACGAGCAGTACTTC,CASSRETGRVYEQYF
TRBV30,TRBJ2-3,.,TGTGCCTGGGGGACTCATACGCAGTATTTT,CAWGTHTQYF
TRBV7-2,TRBJ2-7,TRBD1,TGTGCCAGCAGCTTAGACAGGGGCGAGCAGTACTTC,CASSLDRGEQYF
TRBV7-9,TRBJ2-5,.,TGTGCCAGCAGCAAAGGAGGGGGGGCGGGAGCACGGGAGACCCAGTACTTC,CASSKGGGAGARETQYF
TRBV6-1,TRBJ1-5,.,TGTGCCAGCAGTGAGGGCGGGATCAATCAGCCCCAGCATTTT,CASSEGGINQPQHF
TRBV5-1,TRBJ2-5,.,TGCGCCAGCAGCTTGGGGGCCGGGGAATACCAAGAGACCCAGTACTTC,CASSLGAGEYQETQYF
TRBV5-6,TRBJ1-2,TRBD1,TGTGCCAGCAGCAAGGACAGGTCTATCGGCTACACCTTC,CASSKDRSIGYTF
TRBV4-1,TRBJ1-3,TRBD1,TGCGCCAGCAGCTTCATCCTACTCAGGGGGCTAGGAAACACCATATATTTT,CASSFILLRGLGNTIYF
TRBV4-1,TRBJ2-7,.,TGCGCCAGCAGCCAAGATCCGGGAGTTGGCTCCTACGAGCAGTACTTC,CASSQDPGVGSYEQYF
TRBV28,TRBJ2-7,TRBD1,TGTGCCAGCAGTTTGGGACAGGACTACGAGCAGTACTTC,CASSLGQDYEQYF
TRBV7-9,TRBJ2-1,.,TGTGCCAGCAGCGGCGTGGAGCCCTCCGTCTACAATGAGCAGTTCTTC,CASSGVEPSVYNEQFF
TRBV6-6,TRBJ1-1,.,TGTGCCAGCAAATACGATGCAGCGATGAACACTGAAGCTTTCTTT,CASKYDAAMNTEAFF
TRBV5-1,TRBJ1-4,.,TGCGCCAGCAGCTTGGAACCAGGCCACGGGGCAACTAATGAAAAACTGTTTTTT,CASSLEPGHGATNEKLFF
TRBV6-1,TRBJ2-5,.,TGTGCCAGCAGGACCCAACGGAGGTACCAAGAGACCCAGTACTTC,CASRTQRRYQETQYF
TRBV4-2,TRBJ1-1,.,TGTGCCAGCAGCCAAGAGATCCAGAATAGCCCTTTCTTT,CASSQEIQNSPFF
TRBV2,TRBJ1-5,TRBD1,TGTGCCAGCAGTGAAAGCCAAGACAGGGGGCACAATCAGCCCCAGCATTTT,CASSESQDRGHNQPQHF
TRBV18,TRBJ2-7,TRBD2,TGTGCCAGCTCACTGGGGACTAGCGGGAGCGAGCAGTACTTC,CASSLGTSGSEQYF
TRBV28,TRBJ2-4,.,TGTGCCAGCAGTTTGGTGGGAGTGACCAAAAACATTCAGTACTTC,CASSLVGVTKNIQYF
TRBV29-1,TRBJ1-1,TRBD1,TGCAGCGTTGAGGGACAGGTCGCCCAAGCTTTCTTT,CSVEGQVAQAFF
TRBV5-1,TRBJ1-1,.,TGCGCCAGCAGCTTGGGAATAGAGGGAACTGAAGCTTTCTTT,CASSLGIEGTEAFF
TRBV6-5,TRBJ1-2,.,TGTGCCAGCAGTCCCGGACAGAGCTATGGCTACACCTTC,CASSPGQSYGYTF
TRBV7-9,TRBJ2-5,.,TGTGCCAGCAGCCCACTTTACGGAGGGACCCAGTACTTC,CASSPLYGGTQYF
TRBV4-3,TRBJ2-7,.,TGCGCCAGCAGCCAATCCCCCTGGCCCGTATCCTACGAGCAGTACTTC,CASSQSPWPVSYEQYF
TRBV11-2,TRBJ2-1,.,TGTGCCAGCAGCGCAGACAGGCCCAATGAGCAGTTCTTC,CASSADRPNEQFF
TRBV7-2,TRBJ2-7,TRBD2,TGTGCCAGCAGTCCCCGGACTAGCGGGGGGGCGCAGTACTTC,CASSPRTSGGAQYF
TRBV6-5,TRBJ1-2,.,TGTGCCAGCAGTTACTCGACACCGAACTATGGCTACACCTTC,CASSYSTPNYGYTF
TRBV6-1,TRBJ2-2,.,TGTGCCAGCAGTGAAAGTCAGGGTTCACGGGTTCACGGGGAGCTGTTTTTT,CASSESQGSRVHGELFF
TRBV2,TRBJ2-1,.,TGTGCCAGCATGATATCGGTCGGTGAGCAGTTCTTC,CASMISVGEQFF
TRBV7-9,TRBJ2-7,.,TGTGCCAGCAGCTCGGGAGACGAGCAGTACTTC,CASSSGDEQYF
TRBV30,TRBJ1-2,.,TGTGCCGGGCTCCGAGCTAACTATGGCTACACCTTC,CAGLRANYGYTF
TRBV18,TRBJ1-1,.,TGTGCCAGCTCACCCAGGCAGGACACTGAAGCTTTCTTT,CASSPRQDTEAFF
TRBV6-5,TRBJ1-2,.,TGTGCCAGCAGTTATTCCTCCAGGGGAGATTATGGCTACACCTTC,CASSYSSRGDYGYTF
TRBV6-5,TRBJ2-7,.,TGTGCCAGCAGCGGGAACCTCTACGAGCAGTACTTC,CASSGNLYEQYF
TRBV30,TRBJ1-6,.,TGTGCCTGGAGTGTACAGGGAGAGACACCCCTCCACTTT,CAWSVQGETPLHF
TRBV2,TRBJ1-2,.,TGTGCCAGCGCGGCGGGGGGCGACTATGGCTACACCTTC,CASAAGGDYGYTF
TRBV27,TRBJ2-5,TRBD2,TGTGCCAGCAGTTTATCGCAGACTAGCGGGGGGGAAGAGACCCAGTACTTC,CASSLSQTSGGEETQYF
TRBV9,TRBJ2-3,.,TGTGCCAGCAGCGTAACGCAGGGTCCAGATACGCAGTATTTT,CASSVTQGPDTQYF
TRBV18,TRBJ2-7,.,TGTGCCAGCTCACCACCGGGAGCCCTTTACGAGCAGTACTTC,CASSPPGALYEQYF
TRBV5-1,TRBJ2-1,TRBD1,TGCGCCAGCAACCCACTCGGGACAGGACCCTATTCGAGCTCCTACAATGAGCAGTTCTTC,CASNPLGTGPYSSSYNEQFF
TRBV7-3,TRBJ1-1,TRBD1,TGTGCCAGCAGCTTATCGGGACAGGGAATCACTGAAGCTTTCTTT,CASSLSGQGITEAFF
TRBV2,TRBJ1-6,TRBD1,TGTGCCAGCATTCGGGACAGGCAATCACCCCTCCACTTT,CASIRDRQSPLHF
TRBV6-5,TRBJ1-5,TRBD1,TGTGCCAGCAGGCCACAGGGGAGGAATCAGCCCCAGCATTTT,CASRPQGRNQPQHF
TRBV19,TRBJ2-1,.,TGTGCCAGTAGTATAAGGGGAACCTACAATGAGCAGTTCTTC,CASSIRGTYNEQFF
TRBV30,TRBJ1-6,TRBD1,TGTGCCTGGAGGGTGGACAGGGCCTATAATTCACCCCTCCACTTT,CAWRVDRAYNSPLHF
TRBV5-1,TRBJ1-4,.,TGCGCCAGCAGCTCATCAACTAATGAAAAACTGTTTTTT,CASSSSTNEKLFF
TRBV28,TRBJ1-2,TRBD1,TGTGCCAGCACCGCTCGGGACAGGGCTATCGGCGGCTACACCTTC,CASTARDRAIGGYTF
TRBV5-1,TRBJ2-3,.,TGCGCCAGCAAACTGGGGGCGGATACGCAGTATTTT,CASKLGADTQYF
TRBV4-1,TRBJ1-4,.,TGCGCCAGCAGCGGGGCCGGGCTCGCTGAAAAACTGTTTTTT,CASSGAGLAEKLFF
TRBV19,TRBJ2-4,TRBD2,TGTGCCAGTAGTATTACCCCCCGTTTCGAGCGGGAGAAAGGGATTCAGTACTTC,CASSITPRFEREKGIQYF
TRBV27,TRBJ1-1,TRBD1,TGTGCCAGCAGTTCGACAGGGGCGAGGACTGAAGCTTTCTTT,CASSSTGARTEAFF
TRBV5-1,TRBJ2-7,.,TGCGCCAGCAGCTTGGGGGCCTCCTACGAGCAGTACTTC,CASSLGASYEQYF
TRBV6-1,TRBJ2-7,TRBD1,TGTGCCAGCAGTGAACGGGACAGGGTTTACGAGCAGTACTTC,CASSERDRVYEQYF